This T cell receptor (beta chain) was documented in a study of cytomegalovirus exposure and HLA in healthy donors. Across the study: An earlier analysis found 117 million unique TCR beta sequences from approximately 190 million T cells.

Trimming at V came to 0 bases and at J to 7 bases, leaving 3 bases not matched to a gene. Germline values: CDR1 LGHNT, CDR2 FRNRAP. The CDR3 consists of 14 residues. The PCR was carried out with 60 Vbeta primers and 13 Jbeta primers. The method was immunoSEQ multiplex PCR; TCRdb's version includes in-frame clones alone and lacks a portion of them. Of approximately 170,000 clones listed, roughly 84% are singletons. The sequencing input was PBMCs. This TCR came from a male donor in good health and CMV-seronegative. The genes are TRBV12-5 and TRBJ1-1; 9 bases are a match to TRBD1. CDR3 protein: CASGLVQGAGEAFF. CDR3 nucleotide sequence: TGTGCTAGTGGTTTGGTACAGGGGGCTGGTGAAGCTTTCTTT.